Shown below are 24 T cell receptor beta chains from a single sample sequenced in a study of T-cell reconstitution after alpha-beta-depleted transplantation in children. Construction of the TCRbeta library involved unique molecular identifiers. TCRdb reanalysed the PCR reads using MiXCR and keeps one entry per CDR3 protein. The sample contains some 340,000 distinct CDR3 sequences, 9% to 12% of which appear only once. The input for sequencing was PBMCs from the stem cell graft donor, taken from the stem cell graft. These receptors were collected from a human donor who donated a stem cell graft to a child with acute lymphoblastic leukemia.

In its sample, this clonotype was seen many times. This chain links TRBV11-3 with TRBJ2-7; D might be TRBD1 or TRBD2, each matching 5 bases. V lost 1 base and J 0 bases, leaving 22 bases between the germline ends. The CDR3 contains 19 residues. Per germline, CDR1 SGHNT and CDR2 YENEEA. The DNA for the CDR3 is TGTGCCAGCAGCTTAGTGGGGGTCTCCAGGCTTGCCACCTCCTACGAGCAGTACTTC. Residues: CASSLVGVSRLATSYEQYF. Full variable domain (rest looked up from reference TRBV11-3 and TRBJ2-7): EAGVVQSPRYKIIEKKQPVAFWCNPISGHNTLYWYLQNLGQGPELLIRYENEEAVDDSQLPKDRFSAERLKGVDSTLKIQPAELGDSAVYLCASSLVGVSRLATSYEQYFGPGTRLTVT.

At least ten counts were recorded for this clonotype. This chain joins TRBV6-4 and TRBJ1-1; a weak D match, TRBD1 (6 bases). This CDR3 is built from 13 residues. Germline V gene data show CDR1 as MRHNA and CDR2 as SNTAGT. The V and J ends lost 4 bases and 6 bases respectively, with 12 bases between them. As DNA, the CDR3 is TGTGCCAGCAGTGCCAGGGGTGGATCTGAAGCTTTCTTT. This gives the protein CASSARGGSEAFF.

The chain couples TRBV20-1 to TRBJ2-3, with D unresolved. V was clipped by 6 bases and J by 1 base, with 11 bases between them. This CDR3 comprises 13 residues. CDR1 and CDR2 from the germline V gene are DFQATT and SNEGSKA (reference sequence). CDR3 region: CSAGWVGTDTQYF. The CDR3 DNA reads TGCAGTGCCGGTTGGGTGGGCACAGATACGCAGTATTTT.

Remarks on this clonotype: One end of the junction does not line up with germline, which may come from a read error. The CDR3 DNA reads TGCAGTGCTACTAGGGTAGCAAACAATGCGCAGTTCTTC. Protein: CSATRVANNAQFF. The chain links TRBV20-1 to TRBJ2-1, with D uncertain. Per germline, CDR1 DFQATT and CDR2 SNEGSKA (reference sequence). The CDR3 length is 13 residues.

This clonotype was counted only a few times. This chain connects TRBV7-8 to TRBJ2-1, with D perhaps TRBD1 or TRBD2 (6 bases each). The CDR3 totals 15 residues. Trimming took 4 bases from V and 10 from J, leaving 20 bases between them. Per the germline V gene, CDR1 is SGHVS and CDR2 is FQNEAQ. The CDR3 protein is CASSSRGDGLFEQFF. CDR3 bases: TGTGCCAGCAGCTCTAGGGGGGACGGATTATTCGAGCAGTTCTTC.

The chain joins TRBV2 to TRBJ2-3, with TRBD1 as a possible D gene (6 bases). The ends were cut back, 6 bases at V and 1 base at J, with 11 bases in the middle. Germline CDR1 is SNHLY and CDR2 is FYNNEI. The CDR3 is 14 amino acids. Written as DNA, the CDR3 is TGTGCCAGCAGAATTGGACAGCGCACAGATACGCAGTATTTT. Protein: CASRIGQRTDTQYF.

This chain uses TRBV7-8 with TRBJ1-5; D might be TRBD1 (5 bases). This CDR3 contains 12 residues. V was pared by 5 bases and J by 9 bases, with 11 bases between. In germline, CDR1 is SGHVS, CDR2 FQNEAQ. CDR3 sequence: CASSEGPRPQHF. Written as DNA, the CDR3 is TGTGCCAGCAGCGAGGGACCTAGGCCCCAGCATTTT.

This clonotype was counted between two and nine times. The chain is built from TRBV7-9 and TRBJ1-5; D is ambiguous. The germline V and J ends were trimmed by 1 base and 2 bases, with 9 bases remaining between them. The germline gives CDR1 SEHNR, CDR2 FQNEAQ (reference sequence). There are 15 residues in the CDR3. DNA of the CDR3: TGTGCCAGCAGCTTAGAACTGGACGGCAATCAGCCCCAGCATTTT. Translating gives CASSLELDGNQPQHF.

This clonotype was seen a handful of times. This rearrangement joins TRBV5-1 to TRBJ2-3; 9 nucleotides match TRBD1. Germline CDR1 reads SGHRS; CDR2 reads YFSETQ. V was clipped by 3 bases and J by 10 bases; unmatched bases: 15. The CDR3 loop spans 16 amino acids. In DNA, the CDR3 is TGCGCCAGCAGCTATTCGGGACAGGGCAATTGGAGCCCGCAGTATTTT. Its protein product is CASSYSGQGNWSPQYF.

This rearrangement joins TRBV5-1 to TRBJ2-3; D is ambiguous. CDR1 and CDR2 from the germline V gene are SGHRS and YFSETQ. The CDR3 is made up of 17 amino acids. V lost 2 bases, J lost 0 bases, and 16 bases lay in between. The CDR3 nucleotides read TGCGCCAGCAGCTTATTTATCGACTGGTCTAGCACAGATACGCAGTATTTT. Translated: CASSLFIDWSSTDTQYF.

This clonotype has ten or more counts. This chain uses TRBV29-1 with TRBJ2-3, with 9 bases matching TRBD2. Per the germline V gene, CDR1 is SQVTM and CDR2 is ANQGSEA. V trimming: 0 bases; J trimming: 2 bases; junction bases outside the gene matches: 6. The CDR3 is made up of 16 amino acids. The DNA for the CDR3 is TGCAGCGTTGAAGATTCACTAGCGGGCCTCACAGATACGCAGTATTTT. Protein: CSVEDSLAGLTDTQYF.

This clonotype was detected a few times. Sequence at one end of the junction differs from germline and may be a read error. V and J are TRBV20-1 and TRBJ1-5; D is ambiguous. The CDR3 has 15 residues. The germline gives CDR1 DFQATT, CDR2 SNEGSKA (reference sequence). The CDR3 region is CSARDSGGSNQPQHF. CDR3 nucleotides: TGCAGCGCTAGAGATTCGGGTGGGAGCAATCAGCCCCAGCATTTT.

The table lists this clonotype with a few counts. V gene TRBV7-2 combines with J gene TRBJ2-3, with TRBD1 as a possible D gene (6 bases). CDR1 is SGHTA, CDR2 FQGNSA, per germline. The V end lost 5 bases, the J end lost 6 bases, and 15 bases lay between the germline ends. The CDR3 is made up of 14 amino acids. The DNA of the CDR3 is TGTGCCAGCAGCCGGCCGGACAGTAAGGATACGCAGTATTTT. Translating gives CASSRPDSKDTQYF. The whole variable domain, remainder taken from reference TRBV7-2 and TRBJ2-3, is GAGVSQSPSNKVTEKGKDVELRCDPISGHTALYWYRQSLGQGLEFLIYFQGNSAPDKSGLPSDRFSAERTGGSVSTLTIQRTQQEDSAVYLCASSRPDSKDTQYFGPGTRLTVL.

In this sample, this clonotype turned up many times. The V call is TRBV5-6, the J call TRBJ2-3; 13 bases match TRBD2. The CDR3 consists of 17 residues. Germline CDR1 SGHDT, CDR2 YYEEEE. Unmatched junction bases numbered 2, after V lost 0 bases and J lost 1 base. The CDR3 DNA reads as TGTGCCAGCAGCTTGGTTGGGACTAGCGGGGGCACAGATACGCAGTATTTT. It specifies CASSLVGTSGGTDTQYF.

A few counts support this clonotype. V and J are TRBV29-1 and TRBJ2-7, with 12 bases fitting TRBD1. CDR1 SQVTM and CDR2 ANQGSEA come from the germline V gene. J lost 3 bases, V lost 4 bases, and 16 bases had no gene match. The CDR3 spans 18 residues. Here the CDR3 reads CSVAGDRGRGKYFYEQYF. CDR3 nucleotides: TGCAGCGTTGCCGGGGACAGGGGGCGCGGAAAATATTTCTACGAGCAGTACTTC.

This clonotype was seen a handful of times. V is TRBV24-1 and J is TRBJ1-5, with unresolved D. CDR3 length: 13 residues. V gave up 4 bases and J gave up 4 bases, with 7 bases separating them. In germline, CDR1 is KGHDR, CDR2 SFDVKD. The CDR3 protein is CATSEAANQPQHF. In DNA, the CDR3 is TGTGCCACCAGTGAGGCAGCAAATCAGCCCCAGCATTTT.

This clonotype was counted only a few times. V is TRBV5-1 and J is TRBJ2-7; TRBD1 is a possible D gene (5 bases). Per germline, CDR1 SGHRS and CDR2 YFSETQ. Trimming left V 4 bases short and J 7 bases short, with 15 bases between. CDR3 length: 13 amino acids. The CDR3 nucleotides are TGCGCCAGCAGCACGCGCTCAGGGCAGGAGCAGTACTTC. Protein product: CASSTRSGQEQYF.

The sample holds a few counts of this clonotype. The CDR3 DNA reads TGCAGTGTAGGATACCTTAGCACAGATACGCAGTATTTT. Its protein is CSVGYLSTDTQYF. The rearrangement links TRBV20-1 to TRBJ2-3; D is uncertain. The germline CDR1 and CDR2 sequences are DFQATT and SNEGSKA (reference sequence). The ends were cut back, 7 bases at V and 0 bases at J, with 11 bases in the middle. The CDR3 extends over 13 amino acids.

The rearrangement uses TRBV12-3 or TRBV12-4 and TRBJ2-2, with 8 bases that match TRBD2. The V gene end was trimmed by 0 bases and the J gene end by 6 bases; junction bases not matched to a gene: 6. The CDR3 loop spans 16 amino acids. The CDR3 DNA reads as TGTGCCAGCAGTTTAGCAGGCGGGAGGAGGTCCGGGGAGCTGTTTTTT. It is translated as CASSLAGGRRSGELFF.

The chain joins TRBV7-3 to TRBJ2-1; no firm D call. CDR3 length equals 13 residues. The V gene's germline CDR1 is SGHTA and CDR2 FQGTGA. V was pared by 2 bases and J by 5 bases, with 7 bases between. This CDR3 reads CASSLYLDNEQFF. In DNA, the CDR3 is TGTGCCAGCAGCTTATACCTAGACAATGAGCAGTTCTTC.

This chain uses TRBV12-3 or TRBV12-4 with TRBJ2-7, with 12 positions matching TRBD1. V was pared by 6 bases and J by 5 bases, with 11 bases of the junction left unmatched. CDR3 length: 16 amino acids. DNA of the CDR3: TGTGCCAGCAGCCACCGAACGGGACAGGGGGCGAACGAGCAGTACTTC. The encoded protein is CASSHRTGQGANEQYF.

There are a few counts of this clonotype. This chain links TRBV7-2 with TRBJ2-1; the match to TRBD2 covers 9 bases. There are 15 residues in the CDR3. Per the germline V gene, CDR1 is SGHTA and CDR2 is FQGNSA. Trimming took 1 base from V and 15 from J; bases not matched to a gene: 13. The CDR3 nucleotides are TGTGCCAGCAGCTTAGGTTCTAGCGGGAAGTATAGAGGGTTCTTC. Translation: CASSLGSSGKYRGFF. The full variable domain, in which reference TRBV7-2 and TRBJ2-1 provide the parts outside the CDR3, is GAGVSQSPSNKVTEKGKDVELRCDPISGHTALYWYRQSLGQGLEFLIYFQGNSAPDKSGLPSDRFSAERTGGSVSTLTIQRTQQEDSAVYLCASSLGSSGKYRGFFGPGTRLTVL.

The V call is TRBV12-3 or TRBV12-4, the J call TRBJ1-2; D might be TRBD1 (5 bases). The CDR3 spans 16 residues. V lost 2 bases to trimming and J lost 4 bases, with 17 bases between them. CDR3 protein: CASSLYLSGDPYGYTF. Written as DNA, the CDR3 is TGTGCCAGCAGTTTATACTTGAGTGGGGACCCCTATGGCTACACCTTC.

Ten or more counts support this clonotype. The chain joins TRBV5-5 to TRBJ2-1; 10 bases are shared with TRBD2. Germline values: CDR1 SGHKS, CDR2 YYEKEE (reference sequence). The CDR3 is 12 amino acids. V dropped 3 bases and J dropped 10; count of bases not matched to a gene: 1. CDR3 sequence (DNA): TGTGCCAGCAGCTCGGGACTAGCGGAGCAGTTCTTC. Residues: CASSSGLAEQFF.